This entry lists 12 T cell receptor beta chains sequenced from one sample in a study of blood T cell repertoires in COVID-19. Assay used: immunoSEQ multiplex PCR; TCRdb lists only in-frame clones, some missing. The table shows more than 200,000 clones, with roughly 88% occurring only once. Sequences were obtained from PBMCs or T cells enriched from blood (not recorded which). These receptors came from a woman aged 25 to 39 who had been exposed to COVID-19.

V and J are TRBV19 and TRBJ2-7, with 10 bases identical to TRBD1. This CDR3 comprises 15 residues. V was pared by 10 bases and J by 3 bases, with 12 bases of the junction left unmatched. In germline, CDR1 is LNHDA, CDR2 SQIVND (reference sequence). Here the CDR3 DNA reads TGTGCCACCAGTAAACCGGGACAGGGGTACTACGAGCAGTACTTC. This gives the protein CATSKPGQGYYEQYF.

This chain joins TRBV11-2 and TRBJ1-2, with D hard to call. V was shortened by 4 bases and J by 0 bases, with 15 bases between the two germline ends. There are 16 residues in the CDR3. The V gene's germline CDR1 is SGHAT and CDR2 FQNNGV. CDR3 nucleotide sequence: TGTGCCAGCAGCTCCGCGGGAAGAGGGACTAACTATGGCTACACCTTC. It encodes CASSSAGRGTNYGYTF.

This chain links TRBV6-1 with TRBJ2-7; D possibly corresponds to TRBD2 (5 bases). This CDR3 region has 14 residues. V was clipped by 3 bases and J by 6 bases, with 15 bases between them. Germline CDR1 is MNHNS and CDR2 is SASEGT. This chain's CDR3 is CASSERPMAGEQYF. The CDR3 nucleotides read TGTGCCAGCAGTGAGAGGCCGATGGCGGGCGAGCAGTACTTC.

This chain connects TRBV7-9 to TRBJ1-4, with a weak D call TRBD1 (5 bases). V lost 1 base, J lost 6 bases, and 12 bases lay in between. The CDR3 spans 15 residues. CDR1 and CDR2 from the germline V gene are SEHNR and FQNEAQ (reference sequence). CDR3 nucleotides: TGTGCCAGCAGCTTAGACCTGGCAGGGCATGAAAAACTGTTTTTT. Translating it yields CASSLDLAGHEKLFF.

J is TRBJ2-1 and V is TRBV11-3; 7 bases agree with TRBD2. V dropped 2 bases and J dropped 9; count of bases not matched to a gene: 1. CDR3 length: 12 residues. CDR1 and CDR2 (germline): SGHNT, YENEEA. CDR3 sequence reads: CASSLWEGEQFF. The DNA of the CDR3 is TGTGCCAGCAGCTTATGGGAGGGTGAGCAGTTCTTC.

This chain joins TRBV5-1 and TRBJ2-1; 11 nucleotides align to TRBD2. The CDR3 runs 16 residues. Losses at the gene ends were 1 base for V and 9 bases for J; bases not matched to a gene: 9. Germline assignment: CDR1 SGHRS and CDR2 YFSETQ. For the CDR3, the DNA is TGCGCCAGCAGCTTGATATCGGATAGCGGGAGGGCTGAGCAGTTCTTC. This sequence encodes CASSLISDSGRAEQFF.

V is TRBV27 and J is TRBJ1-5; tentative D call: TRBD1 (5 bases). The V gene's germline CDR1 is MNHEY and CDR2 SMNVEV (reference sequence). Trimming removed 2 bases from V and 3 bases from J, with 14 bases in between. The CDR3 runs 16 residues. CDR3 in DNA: TGTGCCAGCAGTTTAATGGGGGGAGTAGACAATCAGCCCCAGCATTTT. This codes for CASSLMGGVDNQPQHF.

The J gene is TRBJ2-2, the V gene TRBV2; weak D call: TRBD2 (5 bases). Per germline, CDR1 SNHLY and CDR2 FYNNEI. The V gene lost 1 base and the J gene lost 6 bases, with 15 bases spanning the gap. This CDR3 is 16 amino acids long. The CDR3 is CASSEVRAALAGELFF. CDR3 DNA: TGTGCCAGCAGTGAAGTGCGGGCGGCTTTGGCCGGGGAGCTGTTTTTT. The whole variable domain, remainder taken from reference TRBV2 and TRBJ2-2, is EPEVTQTPSHQVTQMGQEVILRCVPISNHLYFYWYRQILGQKVEFLVSFYNNEISEKSEIFDDQFSVERPDGSNFTLKIRSTKLEDSAMYFCASSEVRAALAGELFFGEGSRLTVL.

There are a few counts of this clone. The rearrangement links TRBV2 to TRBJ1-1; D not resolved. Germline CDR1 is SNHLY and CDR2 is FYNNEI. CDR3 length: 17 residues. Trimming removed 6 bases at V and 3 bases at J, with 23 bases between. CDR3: CASRYGVGLGQDTEAFF. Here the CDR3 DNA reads TGTGCCAGCAGGTATGGTGTCGGCTTAGGTCAGGACACTGAAGCTTTCTTT. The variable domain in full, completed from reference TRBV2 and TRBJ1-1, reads EPEVTQTPSHQVTQMGQEVILRCVPISNHLYFYWYRQILGQKVEFLVSFYNNEISEKSEIFDDQFSVERPDGSNFTLKIRSTKLEDSAMYFCASRYGVGLGQDTEAFFGQGTRLTVV.

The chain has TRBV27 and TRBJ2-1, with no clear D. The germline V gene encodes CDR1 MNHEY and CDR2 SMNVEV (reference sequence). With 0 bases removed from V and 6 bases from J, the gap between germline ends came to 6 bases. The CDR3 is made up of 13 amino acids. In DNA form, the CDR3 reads TGTGCCAGCAGTTTATCGTCCAGCAATGAGCAGTTCTTC. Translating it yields CASSLSSSNEQFF.

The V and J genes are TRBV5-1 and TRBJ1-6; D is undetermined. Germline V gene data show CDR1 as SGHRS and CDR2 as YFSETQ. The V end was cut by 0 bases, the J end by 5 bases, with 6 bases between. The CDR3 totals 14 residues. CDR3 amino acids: CASSLVLDNSPLHF. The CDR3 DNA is TGCGCCAGCAGCTTGGTATTAGATAATTCACCCCTCCACTTT.

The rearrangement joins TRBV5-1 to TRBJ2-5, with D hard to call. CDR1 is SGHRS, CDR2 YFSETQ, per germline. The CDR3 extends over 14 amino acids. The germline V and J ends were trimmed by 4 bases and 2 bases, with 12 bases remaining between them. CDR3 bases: TGCGCCAGCAGCGTAAGTGGAGCTCAAGAGACCCAGTACTTC. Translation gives CASSVSGAQETQYF.